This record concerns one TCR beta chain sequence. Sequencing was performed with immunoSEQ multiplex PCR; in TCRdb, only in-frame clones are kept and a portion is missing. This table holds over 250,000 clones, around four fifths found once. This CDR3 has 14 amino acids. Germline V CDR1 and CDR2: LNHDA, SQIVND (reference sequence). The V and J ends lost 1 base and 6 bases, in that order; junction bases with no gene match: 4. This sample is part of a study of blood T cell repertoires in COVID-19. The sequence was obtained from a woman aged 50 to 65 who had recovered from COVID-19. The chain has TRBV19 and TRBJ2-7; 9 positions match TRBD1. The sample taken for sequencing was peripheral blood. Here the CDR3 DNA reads TGTGCCAGTAGTATAGGGGGACAGGGTGGCGAGCAGTACTTC. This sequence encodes CASSIGGQGGEQYF.